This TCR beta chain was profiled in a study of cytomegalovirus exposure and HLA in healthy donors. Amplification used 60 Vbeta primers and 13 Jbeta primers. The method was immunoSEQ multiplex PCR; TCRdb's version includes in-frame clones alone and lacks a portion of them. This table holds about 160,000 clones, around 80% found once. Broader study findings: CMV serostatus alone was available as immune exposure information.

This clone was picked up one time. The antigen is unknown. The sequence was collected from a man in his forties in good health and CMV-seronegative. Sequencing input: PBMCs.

The CDR3 sequence: CASSLAGGHEQYF. In nucleotides, the CDR3 is TGTGCCAGCAGCTTGGCCGGGGGGCACGAGCAGTACTTC. This chain connects TRBV5-4 to TRBJ2-7; tentative D call: TRBD2 (7 bases). Germline CDR1 and CDR2: SGHNT and YYREEE (reference sequence). V was clipped by 0 bases and J by 5 bases, with 9 bases between them. This CDR3 has 13 residues. Together with reference TRBV5-4 and TRBJ2-7, the CDR3 gives the full variable domain: ETGVTQSPTHLIKTRGQQVTLRCSSQSGHNTVSWYQQALGQGPQFIFQYYREEENGRGNFPPRFSGLQFPNYSSELNVNALELDDSALYLCASSLAGGHEQYFGPGTRLTVT.